Presented here are 20 T cell receptor beta chains from one specimen sequenced in a study of T-cell memory formation after mild COVID-19. TCRdb passed the 5' RACE reads through MiXCR, listing each CDR3 protein once. This table holds 400,000 to 550,000 distinct CDR3 sequences, 25% found once. Sequences were obtained from PBMCs or a T cell subset sorted from them (not recorded which). These receptors originate from an adult woman who had mild COVID-19 (a few samples of this study predate the infection). Cell type and time point are not known.

The chain joins TRBV20-1 to TRBJ1-2, with unresolved D. CDR3 length: 15 residues. The V and J ends lost 5 bases and 2 bases respectively, with 18 bases between them. In germline, CDR1 is DFQATT, CDR2 SNEGSKA (reference sequence). CDR3 sequence: CSARWSLAANYGYTF. The CDR3 region has the DNA TGCAGTGCTCGTTGGTCCCTGGCAGCCAACTATGGCTACACCTTC.

The rearrangement uses TRBV20-1 and TRBJ1-1; D is unresolved. This CDR3 region has 11 residues. V gave up 7 bases and J gave up 8 bases, with 14 bases separating them. The germline V gene encodes CDR1 DFQATT and CDR2 SNEGSKA (reference sequence). For the CDR3, the DNA is TGCAGTGTGTACGTCGGGGTGGAAGCTTTCTTT. Translation: CSVYVGVEAFF.

This clonotype was seen many times. V is TRBV5-1 and J is TRBJ2-1; D perhaps matches TRBD1 (5 bases). This CDR3 is built from 18 residues. The germline V and J ends were trimmed by 0 bases and 0 bases, with 16 bases remaining between them. Germline V gives CDR1 SGHRS, CDR2 YFSETQ. The CDR3 DNA reads TGCGCCAGCAGCTTGGTTGTGGGGCTCCAAAGCTCCTACAATGAGCAGTTCTTC. It codes for CASSLVVGLQSSYNEQFF.

This chain connects TRBV11-2 to TRBJ1-2; TRBD1 might be the D (6 bases). CDR1 and CDR2 (germline): SGHAT, FQNNGV. The CDR3 consists of 19 residues. Trimming pared 5 bases from V and 6 bases from J, leaving 31 bases between. The CDR3 region is CASSPRGSGGLAGTDGYTF. The CDR3 DNA sequence: TGTGCCAGCAGCCCTCGGGGGTCGGGGGGGCTGGCAGGCACGGATGGCTACACCTTC.

The rearrangement uses TRBV19 and TRBJ2-2; 12 bases match TRBD2. Trimming cost V 6 bases and J 6 bases; bases outside gene matches: 11. Germline CDR1 and CDR2: LNHDA and SQIVND (reference sequence). The CDR3 length is 17 residues. The CDR3: CASSPGTSGWVAGELFF. CDR3 coding DNA: TGTGCCAGTAGCCCAGGGACTAGCGGGTGGGTTGCCGGGGAGCTGTTTTTT.

This clonotype was counted at least ten times. J is TRBJ2-1 and V is TRBV5-1; D not resolved. CDR1 is SGHRS, CDR2 YFSETQ, per germline. The V gene lost 0 bases and the J gene lost 6 bases, with 4 bases spanning the gap. The length of the CDR3 is 12 residues. The CDR3 protein is CASSLGFNEQFF. The CDR3 nucleotides read TGCGCCAGCAGCTTGGGATTCAATGAGCAGTTCTTC.

The rearrangement links TRBV5-1 to TRBJ2-7; 12 positions agree with TRBD2. This CDR3 has 16 residues. Germline-derived CDR1 and CDR2 are SGHRS and YFSETQ. Unmatched junction bases numbered 5, after V lost 0 bases and J lost 4 bases. Here the CDR3 DNA reads TGCGCCAGCAGCTTGGCCAGTACTAGCGGGGGGTACGAGCAGTACTTC. Protein product: CASSLASTSGGYEQYF.

The chain links TRBV7-9 to TRBJ1-5; no clear D. V was cut by 5 bases and J by 8 bases, with 7 bases left in between. The CDR3 has 11 residues. In germline, CDR1 is SEHNR, CDR2 FQNEAQ (reference sequence). In nucleotides, the CDR3 is TGTGCCAGCAGCCCCCTAGAGCCCCAGCATTTT. Its protein is CASSPLEPQHF. Full variable domain (missing parts from reference TRBV7-9 and TRBJ1-5): DTGVSQNPRHKITKRGQNVTFRCDPISEHNRLYWYRQTLGQGPEFLTYFQNEAQLEKSRLLSDRFSAERPKGSFSTLEIQRTEQGDSAMYLCASSPLEPQHFGDGTRLSIL.

The V call is TRBV20-1, the J call TRBJ2-7, with 12 bases identical to TRBD2. The DNA matches TRBJ2-1 better at its end, which makes the J call doubtful. This CDR3 spans 14 amino acids. The germline V gene has CDR1 DFQATT and CDR2 SNEGSKA (reference sequence). CDR3 in amino acids: CSASLAGGPYEQFF. The CDR3 DNA reads TGCAGTGCTAGTCTAGCGGGAGGGCCCTACGAGCAGTTCTTC.

This clonotype has just a few counts. The chain links TRBV5-1 to TRBJ2-5; 7 nucleotides match TRBD1. This CDR3 region has 17 residues. Germline V gene lookup returns CDR1 SGHRS and CDR2 YFSETQ. J lost 2 bases, V lost 4 bases, and 14 bases had no gene match. CDR3 sequence reads: CASSTGGQAGNQETQYF. In DNA form, the CDR3 reads TGCGCCAGCAGCACCGGAGGACAGGCCGGAAATCAAGAGACCCAGTACTTC.

The sample holds many counts of this clonotype. The genes are TRBV19 and TRBJ2-7; a possible D gene is TRBD1 (5 bases). The length of the CDR3 is 13 residues. Germline CDR1 LNHDA, CDR2 SQIVND (reference sequence). V was pared by 5 bases and J by 1 base, with 9 bases between. The CDR3 DNA reads as TGTGCCAGTAGTCCAGGGTTGTCCTACGAGCAGTACTTC. It translates to CASSPGLSYEQYF.

This clonotype appeared a few times. This rearrangement joins TRBV11-3 to TRBJ2-1; 7 nucleotides line up with TRBD2. Germline CDR1 is SGHNT and CDR2 is YENEEA. The junction had 9 bases not matched to a gene; V was cut back by 5 bases and J by 5 bases. CDR3 length: 15 residues. The CDR3 nucleotides are TGTGCCAGCAGCCCGGGGGGTAGCGGTAACAATGAGCAGTTCTTC. Residues: CASSPGGSGNNEQFF. Together with reference TRBV11-3 and TRBJ2-1, the CDR3 gives the full variable domain: EAGVVQSPRYKIIEKKQPVAFWCNPISGHNTLYWYLQNLGQGPELLIRYENEEAVDDSQLPKDRFSAERLKGVDSTLKIQPAELGDSAVYLCASSPGGSGNNEQFFGPGTRLTVL.

This chain uses TRBV6-5 with TRBJ2-7, with a tentative D call TRBD1 (5 bases). Germline assignment: CDR1 MNHEY and CDR2 SVGAGI. The length of the CDR3 is 15 residues. Trimming took off 5 bases at V and 3 bases at J, with 17 bases between the two ends. The CDR3: CASSLRTRGNYEQYF. In DNA, the CDR3 is TGTGCCAGCAGTCTCCGGACAAGGGGAAACTACGAGCAGTACTTC.

This clonotype was seen more than once but under ten times. This sequence joins TRBV6-5 and TRBJ2-2; the D gene is possibly TRBD2 (6 bases). V was shortened by 6 bases and J by 3 bases, with 14 bases between the two germline ends. The CDR3 has 15 amino acids. Germline V gene lookup returns CDR1 MNHEY and CDR2 SVGAGI. The chain's CDR3 is CASRNTPGDTGELFF. The DNA for the CDR3 is TGTGCCAGCAGGAACACACCGGGGGACACCGGGGAGCTGTTTTTT.

V gene TRBV12-3 or TRBV12-4 combines with J gene TRBJ2-7; D possibly corresponds to TRBD2 (5 bases). The CDR3 has 13 amino acids. V was clipped by 2 bases and J by 3 bases, with 8 bases between them. The DNA for the CDR3 is TGTGCCAGCAGTTTAAACGGGGACTACGAGCAGTACTTC. The encoded protein is CASSLNGDYEQYF.

There are a few counts of this clonotype. This chain links TRBV7-9 with TRBJ1-1; D call uncertain. The length of the CDR3 is 12 residues. CDR1 is SEHNR, CDR2 FQNEAQ, per germline (reference sequence). V was cut by 7 bases and J by 1 base, with 7 bases left in between. CDR3 amino acids: CASTRQNTEAFF. Written as DNA, the CDR3 is TGTGCCAGCACCCGACAGAACACTGAAGCTTTCTTT.

This clonotype was detected only a few times. This chain uses TRBV9 with TRBJ1-4; D gene unclear. Trimming left V 0 bases short and J 8 bases short, with 14 bases between. CDR1 and CDR2 (germline): SGDLS, YYNGEE. This CDR3 has 15 amino acids. The CDR3 bases are TGTGCCAGCAGCGTAGAGGCACGTCCGGGGGAAAAACTGTTTTTT. Its translation: CASSVEARPGEKLFF.

The genes are TRBV3-1 and TRBJ2-2, with 13 bases identical to TRBD2. This CDR3 is built from 18 residues. Germline V gene data show CDR1 as LGHDT and CDR2 as YNNKEL (reference sequence). Trimming at V came to 1 base and at J to 1 base, leaving 3 bases not matched to a gene. CDR3 nucleotides: TGTGCCAGCAGCCAAGGACTAGCGGGGGGATGGAACACCGGGGAGCTGTTTTTT. Residues: CASSQGLAGGWNTGELFF. Variable domain in full (rest from reference TRBV3-1 and TRBJ2-2): DTAVSQTPKYLVTQMGNDKSIKCEQNLGHDTMYWYKQDSKKFLKIMFSYNNKELIINETVPNRFSPKSPDKAHLNLHINSLELGDSAVYFCASSQGLAGGWNTGELFFGEGSRLTVL.

There are a few counts of this clonotype. V gene TRBV2 combines with J gene TRBJ2-4; D unclear. V shed 2 bases and J shed 0 bases, with 8 bases lying between them. Germline loops: CDR1 SNHLY, CDR2 FYNNEI. The CDR3 runs 15 residues. The CDR3: CASSEKGPAKNIQYF. The CDR3 DNA reads TGTGCCAGCAGTGAAAAGGGTCCAGCCAAAAACATTCAGTACTTC.

V usage is TRBV7-2 and J usage is TRBJ2-5; 10 bases are shared with TRBD1. The V gene end was trimmed by 2 bases and the J gene end by 5 bases; junction bases not matched to a gene: 8. CDR1 SGHTA and CDR2 FQGNSA come from the germline V gene. CDR3 length: 16 residues. The CDR3 nucleotides read TGTGCCAGCAGCTTAAAGACAGGGGGCTGGGAGGAGACCCAGTACTTC. Its translation is CASSLKTGGWEETQYF.